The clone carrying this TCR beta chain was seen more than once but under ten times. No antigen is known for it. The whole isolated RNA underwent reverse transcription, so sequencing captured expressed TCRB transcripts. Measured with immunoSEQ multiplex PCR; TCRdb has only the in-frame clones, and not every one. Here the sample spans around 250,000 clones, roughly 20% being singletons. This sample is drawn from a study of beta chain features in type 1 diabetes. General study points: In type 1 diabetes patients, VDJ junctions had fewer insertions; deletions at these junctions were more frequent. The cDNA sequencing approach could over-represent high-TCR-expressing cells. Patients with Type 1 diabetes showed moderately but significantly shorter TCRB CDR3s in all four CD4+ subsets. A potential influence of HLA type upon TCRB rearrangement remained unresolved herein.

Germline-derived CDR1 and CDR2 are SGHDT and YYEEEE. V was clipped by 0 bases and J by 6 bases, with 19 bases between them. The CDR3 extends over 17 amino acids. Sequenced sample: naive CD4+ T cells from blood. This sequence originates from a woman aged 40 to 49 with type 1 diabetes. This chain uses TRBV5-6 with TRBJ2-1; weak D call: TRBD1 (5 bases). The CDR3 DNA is TGTGCCAGCAGCTTGGTGGTTTCAGGGCGATTGGGCAATGAGCAGTTCTTC. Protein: CASSLVVSGRLGNEQFF.